This T cell receptor beta chain was found in a study of OX40 agonist ivuxolimab in advanced cancers. The V segment lost 4 bases and the J segment 7 bases; nucleotides outside the gene matches: 7. The CDR3 sequence is 15 residues long. Germline CDR1 and CDR2: SGHVS and FNYEAQ. Repertoires were generated with immunoSEQ multiplex PCR, while TCRdb's copy carries only in-frame clones and drops some. The sample includes tens of thousands of clones, about four fifths seen only once; the top ten take 0.6% to 0.8%. Specimen: CD4+ or CD8+ T cells sorted from blood, collected in a trial of the OX40 agonist ivuxolimab. The sequence derives from an adult with an advanced solid tumor such as melanoma, head and neck, liver or kidney cancer. The chain combines TRBV7-6 with TRBJ2-1; 10 bases fit TRBD2. CDR3 coding DNA: TGTGCCAGCAGCTCATGGGGACTAGCGCCAAATGAGCAGTTCTTC. Translated, it gives CASSSWGLAPNEQFF. Using reference TRBV7-6 and TRBJ2-1 for the parts outside the CDR3, the full variable domain is GAGVSQSPRYKVTKRGQDVALRCDPISGHVSLYWYRQALGQGPEFLTYFNYEAQQDKSGLPNDRFSAERPEGSISTLTIQRTEQRDSAMYRCASSSWGLAPNEQFFGPGTRLTVL.